This T cell receptor (beta chain) originates from a study of T cell repertoires in cytomegalovirus infection. Study results and caveats: What dominated the ex vivo response were HLA-C-restricted CMV-specific TCR beta clonotypes.

A single record per CDR3 protein comes from TCRdb applying MiXCR to the reads. Of around 540,000 distinct CDR3 sequences in the sample, 30% to 40% were seen once. This clonotype has only a few counts. Its antigen is unidentified. Sequencing was performed on cultured PBMCs, taken from culture after CMV antigen stimulation. This sequence originates from a human donor in good health (CMV status not recorded). Some clones in this sample may be carry-over from other donors' samples.

The CDR3 nucleotides read TGTGCCAGTAGTATCGGTCCCTATGGCTACACCTTC. Residues: CASSIGPYGYTF. The chain uses TRBV19 and TRBJ1-2; D is ambiguous. CDR1 is LNHDA and CDR2 is SQIVND in the germline V gene (reference sequence). The V end was cut by 3 bases, the J end by 4 bases, with 6 bases between. This CDR3 spans 12 amino acids.